This is a list of T cell receptor beta chains from one sample in a study of vaccination effects on CD4 cells after COVID-19. Sequencing used immunoSEQ multiplex PCR; TCRdb keeps in-frame clones, though not all of them. Of under 40,000 clones listed, approximately 67% were seen once; the top ten hold 4% to 4.5%. No antigen has been identified for these receptors. The sequencing used CD4+ T cells from PBMCs cultured without peptide, collected before COVID-19 vaccination. These TCRs come from a human donor who received a COVID-19 vaccine. The CDR3 runs from the conserved cysteine through the conserved F or W. D genes are given only for firm matches. Clone sizes are given selectively: once, few, many, or a class where the clone is expanded.

J gene,D gene,clone size,V gene,CDR3 DNA,CDR3 protein
TRBJ1-1,.,.,TRBV14,TGTGCCAGCAGCCAGGCAGAAAACACTGAAGCTTTCTTT,CASSQAENTEAFF
TRBJ2-5,TRBD2,.,TRBV24-1,TGTGCCAGCGGAGCGGGGGGCCCGAAAGAGACCCAGTACTTC,CASGAGGPKETQYF
TRBJ2-7,TRBD2,once,TRBV2,TGTGCCAGCAGTCAACTAGCGGGAGGGAGAGAGCAGTACTTC,CASSQLAGGREQYF
TRBJ1-2,.,.,TRBV11-2,TGTGCCAGCAGCCCTGACAGTTCTCTCTATGGCTACACCTTC,CASSPDSSLYGYTF
TRBJ1-1,.,.,TRBV12-3/TRBV12-4,TGTGCCAGCAGGCTAACAGCGGGAACTGAAGCTTTCTTT,CASRLTAGTEAFF
TRBJ1-2,TRBD1,few,TRBV6-5,TGTGCCAGCAGCGGGGACAGGGCGTATGGCTACACCTTC,CASSGDRAYGYTF
TRBJ2-3,TRBD2,few,TRBV10-3,TGTGCCATCAGAGTTTCTAGCGGGAGGACAGATACGCAGTATTTT,CAIRVSSGRTDTQYF
TRBJ2-3,.,few,TRBV19,TGTGCCAGTAAGGAACGGGGGACGGGCACGCAGTATTTT,CASKERGTGTQYF
TRBJ1-5,.,.,TRBV19,TGTGCCAGTAGTATGGGGGGATTCAGCCAGCCCCAGCATTTT,CASSMGGFSQPQHF
TRBJ2-3,TRBD1,few,TRBV5-1,TGCGCCAGCAGCTTGGCCTATACAGGGGGTGGGCTAGATACGCAGTATTTT,CASSLAYTGGGLDTQYF
TRBJ2-1,TRBD2,.,TRBV7-2,TGTGCCAGCAGCTTAGGGACTAGCTCCGCCTACAATGAGCAGTTCTTC,CASSLGTSSAYNEQFF
TRBJ2-1,.,.,TRBV21-1,TGTGCCAGCAGCAAAACGCGGAAGGCAGGAACTTACAATGAGCAGTTCTTC,CASSKTRKAGTYNEQFF
TRBJ2-7,TRBD1,.,TRBV7-9,TGTGCCAGCAGCTTAGTGGGACAGGGGTCTAACGAGCAGTACTTC,CASSLVGQGSNEQYF
TRBJ2-7,TRBD1,.,TRBV6-5,TGTGCCAGCAGTATATCAATGGACAGGGGGAACGAGCAGTACTTC,CASSISMDRGNEQYF
TRBJ1-2,.,.,TRBV3-1/TRBV3-2,TGTGCCAGCAGCCAATTTGAAGCCTACACCTTC,CASSQFEAYTF
TRBJ1-1,.,.,TRBV18,TGTGCCAGCTCACCACCGAGGGGGACTGAAGCTTTCTTT,CASSPPRGTEAFF
TRBJ1-2,.,few,TRBV21-1,TGTGCCAGCAGCAAACTGCGCAGGGGGCAGGTCTATGGCTACACCTTC,CASSKLRRGQVYGYTF
TRBJ2-7,TRBD2,.,TRBV27,TGTGCCAGCAGTAACCCGGGACTAGCGGGTGAGCAGTACTTC,CASSNPGLAGEQYF
TRBJ2-3,.,.,TRBV6-5,TGTGCCATTCTAGACGGGACGCAGTATTTT,CAILDGTQYF
TRBJ2-7,TRBD2,once,TRBV10-3,TGTGCCATCAGTGAGTCCCCGGGACTAGCGGGAGATTTGGGAACCTACGAGCAGTACTTC,CAISESPGLAGDLGTYEQYF
TRBJ2-1,TRBD2,.,TRBV19,TGTGCCAGTAGTATTTTAGCGGGGGGGCGTGGTGAGCAGTTCTTC,CASSILAGGRGEQFF
TRBJ1-5,.,.,TRBV29-1,TGCAGCGTCTCCGGGCCTTATAGCAATCAGCCCCAGCATTTT,CSVSGPYSNQPQHF
TRBJ2-5,.,.,TRBV27,TGTGCCAGCAGTTCGCCCTCGGCTGGGAAAGAGACCCAGTACTTC,CASSSPSAGKETQYF
TRBJ2-1,TRBD2,.,TRBV19,TGTGCCAGTAGTATTCCCAGCGGGATTCTATACAATGAGCAGTTCTTC,CASSIPSGILYNEQFF
TRBJ1-1,.,few,TRBV5-1,TGCGCCAGCAGGCCGACAGAGATGAACACTGAAGCTTTCTTT,CASRPTEMNTEAFF
TRBJ1-5,.,.,TRBV4-1,TGCGCCAGCAGCCAAAGGCCCAATCAGCCCCAGCATTTT,CASSQRPNQPQHF
TRBJ2-7,TRBD1,.,TRBV6-5,TGTGCCAGCAGTCCGGGACAGCTGGTAGCGTACGAGCAGTACTTC,CASSPGQLVAYEQYF
TRBJ2-1,TRBD2,.,TRBV3-1/TRBV3-2,TGTGCCAGCAGCCAAGAGATCGGCGGGGGGTTAAGCTCCTACAATGAGCAGTTCTTC,CASSQEIGGGLSSYNEQFF
TRBJ1-5,.,.,TRBV7-9,TGTGCCAGCAGCTTCCAACCGCCAGGGACCCTCAATCAGCCCCAGCATTTT,CASSFQPPGTLNQPQHF
TRBJ1-2,TRBD1,.,TRBV19,TGTGCCAGTAGGGGACAGGGGGCTTACTATGGCTACACCTTC,CASRGQGAYYGYTF
TRBJ2-1,.,.,TRBV2,TGTGCCAGCAGTGATTCTGTAGGGGCCAGCTCCTACAATGAGCAGTTCTTC,CASSDSVGASSYNEQFF
TRBJ2-5,TRBD2,.,TRBV7-7,TGTGCCAGCAGCTCCGGACTAGCGGGGGGCCTTTCCCAAGAGACCCAGTACTTC,CASSSGLAGGLSQETQYF